One sample yielded the 7 T cell receptor beta chains listed below, sequenced in a study of shared clonotypes between healthy human individuals. Assay: immunoSEQ multiplex PCR; the TCRdb copy retains only in-frame clones and omits some. Of more than 2,000,000 clones listed, about 92% are singletons. Sequenced input: naive CD4+ T cells sorted from blood. This sample's subset: CD45RA+ positively selected. The receptors here all came from a young man in good health.

DNA for the CDR3: TGTGCCAGCAGTGCCCTGGGGACAGGGGTCAATCAGCCCCAGCATTTT. Residues: CASSALGTGVNQPQHF. This sequence joins TRBV6-1 and TRBJ1-5, with TRBD1 matching over 10 bases. The germline V gene encodes CDR1 MNHNS and CDR2 SASEGT. The CDR3 totals 16 residues. Unmatched junction bases numbered 6, after V lost 4 bases and J lost 3 bases.

This chain links TRBV5-4 with TRBJ1-2; D is possibly TRBD1 (5 bases). The CDR3 spans 14 residues. V lost 0 bases and J lost 2, with 8 bases in between. From germline, CDR1 is SGHNT and CDR2 YYREEE (reference sequence). CDR3 nucleotides: TGTGCCAGCAGCTTGGAGGGGCAGAACTATGGCTACACCTTC. Encoded protein: CASSLEGQNYGYTF. The full variable domain, with the rest looked up from reference TRBV5-4 and TRBJ1-2, is ETGVTQSPTHLIKTRGQQVTLRCSSQSGHNTVSWYQQALGQGPQFIFQYYREEENGRGNFPPRFSGLQFPNYSSELNVNALELDDSALYLCASSLEGQNYGYTFGSGTRLTVV.

This clone was observed a single time. This chain uses TRBV30 with TRBJ2-7, with D hard to call. Per germline, CDR1 GTSNPN and CDR2 SVGIG (reference sequence). The CDR3 totals 15 residues. Trimming removed 0 bases from V and 3 bases from J, with 15 bases in between. The CDR3 bases are TGTGCCTGGAGTGTAGGGTCGACTTCACGCTACGAGCAGTACTTC. It codes for CAWSVGSTSRYEQYF.

The chain recombines TRBV5-6 with TRBJ2-5, with D unresolved. Germline V gives CDR1 SGHDT, CDR2 YYEEEE. V was pared by 4 bases and J by 5 bases, with 12 bases between. The CDR3 totals 13 residues. CDR3 in amino acids: CASSLWQAETQYF. CDR3 nucleotide sequence: TGTGCCAGCAGCCTGTGGCAGGCGGAGACCCAGTACTTC.

The chain employs TRBV4-3 and TRBJ2-7; 14 bases agree with TRBD2. This CDR3 has 17 residues. Germline values: CDR1 LGHNA, CDR2 YSLEER. The ends lost 1 base at V and 7 bases at J; junction bases unmatched: 9. CDR3 protein: CASSQGMGLAGVREQYF. CDR3 nucleotide sequence: TGCGCCAGCAGCCAAGGAATGGGACTAGCGGGAGTTAGGGAGCAGTACTTC.

This clone appeared once. The chain uses TRBV30 and TRBJ2-5, with 7 bases that match TRBD2. The J call may not be correct, given that the DNA end is closer to TRBJ2-7. From germline, CDR1 is GTSNPN and CDR2 SVGIG (reference sequence). This CDR3 region has 13 residues. CDR3 protein: CAWSVGGSREQYF. The CDR3 bases are TGTGCCTGGAGTGTAGGCGGGAGTCGCGAGCAGTACTTC.

The CDR3 reads CSGNRKRGAPEGQFF. The CDR3 DNA follows: TGCAGCGGCAATCGAAAACGGGGGGCCCCAGAGGGGCAGTTCTTC. The gene calls are TRBV29-1 and TRBJ2-1, with D possibly TRBD2 on 7 matching bases. Germline values: CDR1 SQVTM, CDR2 ANQGSEA. The CDR3 is 15 residues long. Trimming took off 7 bases at V and 12 bases at J, with 28 bases between the two ends.